This T cell receptor (beta chain) was captured by sequencing in a study of shared clonotypes between healthy human individuals. Data came from immunoSEQ multiplex PCR; TCRdb stores just in-frame clones and leaves some out. This table has approximately 1,000,000 clones, around 77% appearing once. Germline V gene lookup returns CDR1 SGHAT and CDR2 FQNNGV. The CDR3 totals 14 residues. J was trimmed by 4 bases and V by 5 bases; bases with no gene match: 2. The V call is TRBV11-2, the J call TRBJ2-1, with 10 bases fitting TRBD2. Material: memory CD4+ T cells from PBMCs. The subset is: CD45RA-negative fraction. This receptor was identified in a young man in good health. Some clones in this sample may be carry-over from other donors' samples. The CDR3 nucleotides read TGTGCCAGCAGCCCGGGACTAGCGTACAATGAGCAGTTCTTC. It codes for CASSPGLAYNEQFF.